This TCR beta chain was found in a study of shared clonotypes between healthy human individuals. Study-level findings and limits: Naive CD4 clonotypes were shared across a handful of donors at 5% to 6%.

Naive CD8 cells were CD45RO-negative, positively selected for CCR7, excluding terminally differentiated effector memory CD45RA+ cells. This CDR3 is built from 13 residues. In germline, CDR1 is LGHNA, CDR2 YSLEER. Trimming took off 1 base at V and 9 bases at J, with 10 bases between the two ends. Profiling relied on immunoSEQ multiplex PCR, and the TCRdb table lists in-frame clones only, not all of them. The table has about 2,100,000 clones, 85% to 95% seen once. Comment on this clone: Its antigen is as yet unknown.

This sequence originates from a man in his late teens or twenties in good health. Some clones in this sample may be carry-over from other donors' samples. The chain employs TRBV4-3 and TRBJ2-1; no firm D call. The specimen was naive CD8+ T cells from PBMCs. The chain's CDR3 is CASSQGRTTEQFF. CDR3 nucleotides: TGCGCCAGCAGCCAAGGTCGTACTACTGAGCAGTTCTTC.